Listed below are T cell receptor beta chains from one sample, sequenced in a study of cytomegalovirus exposure and HLA in healthy donors. Produced via immunoSEQ multiplex PCR; TCRdb's table is partial and in-frame only. Counted here are about 140,000 clones, 80% to 85% occurring once; the ten biggest clones make up roughly 1.2%. Sequencing input: PBMCs. Receptors originate from a male donor in good health and CMV-seropositive. Each CDR3 is given with its conserved first and last residue. A D gene is named only where the DNA matches it firmly. Rows may omit the clone size; those that give it use once, few, many or a size class.

TRBD2,TRBJ2-7,-,TRBV4-2,CASRPGTSGRAAYEQYF,TGTGCCAGCAGACCAGGGACTAGCGGGAGAGCTGCCTACGAGCAGTACTTC
TRBD1,TRBJ1-4,-,TRBV5-8,CASSEPTGFNEKLFF,TGTGCCAGCAGCGAGCCGACAGGGTTTAATGAAAAACTGTTTTTT
TRBD1,TRBJ2-2,-,TRBV9,CASSSRTGPNTGELFF,TGTGCCAGCAGTTCGAGGACAGGGCCGAACACCGGGGAGCTGTTTTTT
TRBD2,TRBJ2-3,-,TRBV7-3,CASSLSSGGSDTQYF,TGTGCCAGCAGCTTATCTAGCGGGGGTTCAGATACGCAGTATTTT
TRBD1,TRBJ2-2,-,TRBV5-4,CASSFAGTGPTGELFF,TGTGCCAGCAGCTTCGCCGGGACAGGGCCAACCGGGGAGCTGTTTTTT
-,TRBJ2-3,-,TRBV4-2,CASSQEGSGTDTQYF,TGTGCCAGCAGCCAAGAAGGCAGCGGCACAGATACGCAGTATTTT
TRBD2,TRBJ2-2,-,TRBV5-1,CASSLDSSGPLITGELFF,TGCGCCAGCAGCCTCGATTCTAGCGGCCCCTTGATAACCGGGGAGCTGTTTTTT
TRBD1,TRBJ2-7,-,TRBV2,CASSESGWGTGGSYEQYF,TGTGCCAGCAGTGAATCTGGGTGGGGGACAGGGGGATCCTACGAGCAGTACTTC
-,TRBJ1-5,-,TRBV30,CAWSSTGNQPQHF,TGTGCCTGGAGTTCTACAGGCAATCAGCCCCAGCATTTT
-,TRBJ1-4,-,TRBV5-4,CASSRTGPPNEKLFF,TGTGCCAGCAGCAGAACAGGGCCCCCTAATGAAAAACTGTTTTTT
-,TRBJ1-1,-,TRBV4-1,CASSQVVGGPRRLGAFF,TGCGCCAGCAGCCAAGTAGTGGGGGGGCCTCGGCGTTTGGGAGCTTTCTTT
-,TRBJ1-2,-,TRBV6-4,CASSDTGVLGYTF,TGTGCCAGCAGTGACACGGGGGTGCTTGGCTACACCTTC
-,TRBJ1-1,-,TRBV5-1,CASSLLSQRSNTEAFF,TGCGCCAGCAGCTTGCTGAGTCAGAGGTCGAACACTGAAGCTTTCTTT
TRBD2,TRBJ2-1,-,TRBV4-3,CASSPGTSGYNEQFF,TGCGCCAGCAGCCCCGGGACTAGCGGCTACAATGAGCAGTTCTTC
-,TRBJ1-1,few,TRBV7-8,CASSFAGVANTEAFF,TGTGCCAGCAGCTTCGCAGGGGTTGCGAACACTGAAGCTTTCTTT
TRBD2,TRBJ2-7,-,TRBV29-1,CSVEAWLAGGSGEQYF,TGCAGCGTTGAAGCCTGGCTAGCGGGAGGTTCTGGTGAGCAGTACTTC
TRBD1,TRBJ1-5,-,TRBV28,CASRPGTGLLSNQPQHF,TGTGCCAGCAGACCGGGGACAGGGCTCTTGAGCAATCAGCCCCAGCATTTT
-,TRBJ2-6,once,TRBV18,CASSPPGNSGANVLTF,TGTGCCAGCTCACCCCCAGGAAACTCTGGGGCCAACGTCCTGACTTTC
-,TRBJ1-5,-,TRBV6-1,CASSQTRDNQPQHF,TGTGCCAGCAGCCAAACACGGGACAATCAGCCCCAGCATTTT
TRBD1,TRBJ2-7,-,TRBV27,CASSQYRGSSYEQYF,TGTGCCAGCAGTCAATACAGGGGGAGCTCCTACGAGCAGTACTTC
-,TRBJ1-3,once,TRBV13,CASSIGRGATGNTIYF,TGTGCCAGCAGTATAGGGCGGGGGGCTACCGGAAACACCATATATTTT
-,TRBJ2-7,few,TRBV6-4,CASRNRDSIYEQYF,TGTGCCAGCAGAAACCGGGACTCTATATACGAGCAGTACTTC
TRBD2,TRBJ2-7,-,TRBV30,CAWSYSGSFEQYF,TGTGCCTGGAGTTATAGCGGGAGCTTTGAGCAGTACTTC
TRBD1,TRBJ2-7,-,TRBV11-2,CASTRAGGREQYF,TGTGCCAGCACCCGGGCAGGGGGTCGAGAGCAGTACTTC
-,TRBJ2-3,-,TRBV28,CASSWGPSSPDTQYF,TGTGCCAGCAGTTGGGGGCCGTCATCCCCAGATACGCAGTATTTT
-,TRBJ2-7,-,TRBV4-1,CASSHPRGGANYEQYF,TGCGCCAGCAGCCACCCCCGCGGGGGCGCGAATTACGAGCAGTACTTC
TRBD2,TRBJ2-2,-,TRBV6-5,CASSYSGGRALELFF,TGTGCCAGCAGTTACTCCGGCGGGAGGGCCCTAGAGCTGTTTTTT
TRBD1,TRBJ2-7,few,TRBV5-1,CASSVGDRISYEQYF,TGCGCCAGCAGCGTGGGGGACAGGATCTCCTACGAGCAGTACTTC
-,TRBJ2-5,-,TRBV20-1,CSARGGETQYF,TGCAGTGCTAGGGGAGGAGAGACCCAGTACTTC
-,TRBJ1-2,-,TRBV6-6,CASSYPGQYGYTF,TGTGCCAGCAGTTACCCAGGACAGTATGGCTACACCTTC
TRBD1,TRBJ2-7,-,TRBV30,CAWQGGRFGSYEQYF,TGTGCCTGGCAAGGGGGCCGCTTTGGGTCCTACGAGCAGTACTTC
-,TRBJ1-2,-,TRBV18,CASSPPYTNSYGYTF,TGTGCCAGCTCACCACCGTACACGAACAGCTATGGCTACACCTTC
-,TRBJ1-4,-,TRBV4-1,CASSQVAIVATNEKLFF,TGCGCCAGCAGCCAAGTAGCGATCGTTGCAACTAATGAAAAACTGTTTTTT
-,TRBJ2-7,-,TRBV11-2,CASSLGSGSYEQYF,TGTGCCAGCAGCTTAGGTTCCGGGTCCTACGAGCAGTACTTC
TRBD2,TRBJ2-3,-,TRBV5-1,CASSSPGASGPYDTQYF,TGCGCCAGCAGCTCACCCGGGGCTAGCGGGCCTTACGATACGCAGTATTTT
TRBD1,TRBJ2-3,few,TRBV29-1,CSVEPPPGQGTRGTDTQYF,TGCAGCGTTGAACCCCCCCCGGGACAGGGGACGCGAGGCACAGATACGCAGTATTTT
TRBD1,TRBJ2-7,-,TRBV27,CASSRTGTGVYEQYF,TGTGCCAGCAGTCGTACCGGGACAGGGGTTTACGAGCAGTACTTC
TRBD1,TRBJ1-2,-,TRBV9,CASSTGTGREGYTF,TGTGCCAGCAGCACCGGGACAGGGCGAGAGGGCTACACCTTC
-,TRBJ2-2,-,TRBV15,CATRRGAGELFF,TGTGCCACCAGACGGGGTGCCGGGGAGCTGTTTTTT